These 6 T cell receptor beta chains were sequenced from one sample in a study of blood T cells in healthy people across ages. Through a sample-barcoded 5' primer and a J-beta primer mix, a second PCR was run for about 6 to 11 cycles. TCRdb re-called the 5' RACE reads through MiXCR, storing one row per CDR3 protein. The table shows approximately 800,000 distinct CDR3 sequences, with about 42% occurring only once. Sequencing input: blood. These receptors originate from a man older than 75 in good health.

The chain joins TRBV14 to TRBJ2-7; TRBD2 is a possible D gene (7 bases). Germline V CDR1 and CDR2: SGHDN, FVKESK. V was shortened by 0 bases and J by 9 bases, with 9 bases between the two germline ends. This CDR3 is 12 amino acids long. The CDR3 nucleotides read TGTGCCAGCAGCCAAGATAGGGGGGGGCAGTACTTC. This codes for CASSQDRGGQYF.

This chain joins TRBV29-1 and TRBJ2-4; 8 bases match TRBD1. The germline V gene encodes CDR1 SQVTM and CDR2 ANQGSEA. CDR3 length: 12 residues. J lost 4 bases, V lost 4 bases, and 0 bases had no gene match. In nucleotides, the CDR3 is TGCAGCGTTGGACAGGGGAAAAACATTCAGTACTTC. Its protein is CSVGQGKNIQYF.

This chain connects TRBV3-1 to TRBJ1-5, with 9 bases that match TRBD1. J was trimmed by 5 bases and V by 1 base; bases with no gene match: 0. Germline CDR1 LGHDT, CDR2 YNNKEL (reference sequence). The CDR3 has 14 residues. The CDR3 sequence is CASSQGQGDQPQHF. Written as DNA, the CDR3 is TGTGCCAGCAGCCAAGGACAGGGGGATCAGCCCCAGCATTTT.

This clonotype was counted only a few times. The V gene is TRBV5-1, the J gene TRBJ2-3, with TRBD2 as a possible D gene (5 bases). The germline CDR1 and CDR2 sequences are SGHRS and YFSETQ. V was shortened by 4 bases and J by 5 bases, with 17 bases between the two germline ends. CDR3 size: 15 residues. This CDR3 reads CASSPRPSRGDTQYF. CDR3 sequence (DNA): TGCGCCAGCAGCCCCCGTCCTAGCAGAGGAGATACGCAGTATTTT. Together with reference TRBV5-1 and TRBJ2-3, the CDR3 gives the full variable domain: KAGVTQTPRYLIKTRGQQVTLSCSPISGHRSVSWYQQTPGQGLQFLFEYFSETQRNKGNFPGRFSGRQFSNSRSEMNVSTLELGDSALYLCASSPRPSRGDTQYFGPGTRLTVL.

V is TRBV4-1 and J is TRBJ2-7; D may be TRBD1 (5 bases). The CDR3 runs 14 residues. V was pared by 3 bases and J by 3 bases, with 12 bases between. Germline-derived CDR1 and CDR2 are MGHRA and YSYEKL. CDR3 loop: CASSQVQADYEQYF. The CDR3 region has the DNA TGCGCCAGCAGCCAGGTACAGGCCGACTACGAGCAGTACTTC.

The CDR3 DNA is TGTGCCAGCAGCGTAGCTGTGGAAAAGACATACAATGAGCAGTACTTC. Protein sequence: CASSVAVEKTYNEQYF. The chain combines TRBV9 with TRBJ2-7; D not certain. This CDR3 has 16 amino acids. V lost 0 bases, J lost 7 bases, and 20 bases lay in between. Germline lookup yields CDR1 SGDLS and CDR2 YYNGEE.